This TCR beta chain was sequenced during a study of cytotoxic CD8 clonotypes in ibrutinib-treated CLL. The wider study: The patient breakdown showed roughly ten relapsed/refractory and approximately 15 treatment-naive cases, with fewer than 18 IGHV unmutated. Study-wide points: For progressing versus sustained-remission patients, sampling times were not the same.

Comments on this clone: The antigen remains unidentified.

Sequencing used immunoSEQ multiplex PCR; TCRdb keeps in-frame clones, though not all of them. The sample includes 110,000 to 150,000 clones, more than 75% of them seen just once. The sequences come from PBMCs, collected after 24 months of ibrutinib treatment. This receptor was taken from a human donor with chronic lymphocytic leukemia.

The CDR3 sequence is CASSEGQGASTDTQYF. The CDR3 region has the DNA TGTGCCAGCAGTGAAGGACAGGGGGCTAGCACAGATACGCAGTATTTT. V gene TRBV2 combines with J gene TRBJ2-3, with 10 bases that match TRBD1. Germline CDR1 is SNHLY and CDR2 is FYNNEI. CDR3 size: 16 residues. The trim removed 1 base at V and 0 bases at J, leaving 1 base unmatched.